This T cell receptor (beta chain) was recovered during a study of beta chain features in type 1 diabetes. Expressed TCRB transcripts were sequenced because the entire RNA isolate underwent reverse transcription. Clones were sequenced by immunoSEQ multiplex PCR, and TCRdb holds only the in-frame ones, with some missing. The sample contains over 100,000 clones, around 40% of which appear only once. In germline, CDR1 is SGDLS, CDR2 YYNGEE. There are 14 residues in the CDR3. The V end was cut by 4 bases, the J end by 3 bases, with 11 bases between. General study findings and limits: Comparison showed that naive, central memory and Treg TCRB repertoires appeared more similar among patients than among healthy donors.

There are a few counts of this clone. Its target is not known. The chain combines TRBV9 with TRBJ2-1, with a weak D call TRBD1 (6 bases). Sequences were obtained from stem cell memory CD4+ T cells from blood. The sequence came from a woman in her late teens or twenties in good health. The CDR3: CASSLGQNYNEQFF. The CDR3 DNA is TGTGCCAGCAGCCTCGGACAGAACTACAATGAGCAGTTCTTC.